This TCR beta chain is drawn from a study of cytomegalovirus exposure and HLA in healthy donors. Germline lookup yields CDR1 MGHDK and CDR2 SYGVNS. After removal of 2 bases from V and 4 bases from J, the junction contained 8 bases not matched to a gene. There are 16 residues in the CDR3. Turning to this clone: Its target is unknown.

Study findings and constraints: Looking again later, the authors saw that most CMV-associated TCR beta chains seemed HLA-restricted.

60 Vbeta and 13 Jbeta primers were used in PCR. The assay was immunoSEQ multiplex PCR, and TCRdb's table has in-frame clones only and misses some. There are roughly 180,000 clones in the sample; over 60% occur only once, and around 1.5% lies in the top ten. Sequences were obtained from PBMCs. The J gene is TRBJ2-1, the V gene TRBV25-1, with 7 bases fitting TRBD2. The origin of this receptor is a man younger than 35 in good health and CMV-seronegative. The CDR3 region is CASSEGSSGPYNEQFF. The DNA for the CDR3 is TGTGCCAGCAGTGAAGGAAGTAGCGGGCCTTACAATGAGCAGTTCTTC. The variable domain in full, completed from reference TRBV25-1 and TRBJ2-1, reads EADIYQTPRYLVIGTGKKITLECSQTMGHDKMYWYQQDPGMELHLIHYSYGVNSTEKGDLSSESTVSRIRTEHFPLTLESARPSHTSQYLCASSEGSSGPYNEQFFGPGTRLTVL.